Below, 3 T cell receptor beta chains from the same sample are listed, as sequenced in a study of blood T cells in healthy people across ages. Primed by a sample-barcoded 5' primer and a J-beta primer mix, a second PCR proceeded for about 7 to 12 cycles. MiXCR, run by TCRdb on the 5' RACE reads, gives a single entry per CDR3 protein. Among 700,000 to 950,000 distinct CDR3 sequences listed, about 40% were seen once. The material sequenced was blood. These receptors were collected from a woman between 55 and 75 years old in good health.

This CDR3 reads CASSCPTGTSSYEQYF. The CDR3 DNA is TGTGCCAGCAGTTGCCCAACAGGGACGAGCTCCTACGAGCAGTACTTC. The chain employs TRBV6-2 or TRBV6-3 and TRBJ2-7; tentatively, D is TRBD1 (6 bases). V was shortened by 4 bases and J by 0 bases, with 16 bases between the two germline ends. CDR1 and CDR2 (germline): MNHEY, SVGEGT. The CDR3 has 16 residues.

V gene TRBV6-6 combines with J gene TRBJ1-2; D might be TRBD1 (5 bases). Germline lookup yields CDR1 MNHNY and CDR2 SVGAGI (reference sequence). V lost 0 bases and J 2 bases, leaving 16 bases between the germline ends. This CDR3 contains 17 residues. The CDR3 DNA follows: TGTGCCAGCAGTTACTCTCTCGTGGGGGAGGGGAACTATGGCTACACCTTC. It translates to CASSYSLVGEGNYGYTF.

The J gene is TRBJ1-3, the V gene TRBV29-1, with 9 bases aligning to TRBD1. The length of the CDR3 is 12 residues. The junction had 6 bases not matched to a gene; V was cut back by 7 bases and J by 8 bases. Germline V gives CDR1 SQVTM, CDR2 ANQGSEA. The CDR3 here is CSAGTGRDTIYF. The CDR3 bases are TGCAGCGCCGGGACAGGGCGAGACACCATATATTTT. Filled out from reference TRBV29-1 and TRBJ1-3, the complete variable domain reads SAVISQKPSRDICQRGTSLTIQCQVDSQVTMMFWYRQQPGQSLTLIATANQGSEATYESGFVIDKFPISRPNLTFSTLTVSNMSPEDSSIYLCSAGTGRDTIYFGEGSWLTVV.